The rows below give T cell receptor beta chains drawn from one sample of a study of T cells after posttransplantation cyclophosphamide. Profiling relied on immunoSEQ multiplex PCR, and the TCRdb table lists in-frame clones only, not all of them. This repertoire holds approximately 24,000 clones, and none appear only once. Sequences were obtained from PBMCs. The receptors were gathered from a man aged 45-60 years in good health, CMV-negative, and a related stem cell transplant donor. Both conserved end residues are part of each CDR3. Each record gives: V gene, clone size, CDR3 protein. Clone size is given as how often the clone was seen (once, few, many) or a class if it is expanded.

V gene: TRBV7-2; clone size: many; CDR3 protein: CASSLFQGPNQPQHF
V gene: TRBV29-1; clone size: many; CDR3 protein: CSVARGRGANVLTF
V gene: TRBV7-8; clone size: many; CDR3 protein: CASSLGHRGDQPQHF
V gene: TRBV2; clone size: many; CDR3 protein: CAEGTGIPYEQYF
V gene: TRBV28; clone size: many; CDR3 protein: CASSHLLREGLDTQYF
V gene: TRBV28; clone size: many; CDR3 protein: CASQNNLAEAFF
V gene: TRBV28; clone size: many; CDR3 protein: CASSRAPDWSSYEQYF
V gene: TRBV5-1; clone size: many; CDR3 protein: CASRGQGRSNEQFF
V gene: TRBV5-1; clone size: many; CDR3 protein: CASSLEGTGTGTDTQYF
V gene: TRBV7-9; clone size: many; CDR3 protein: CASSLRGFLYEQYF
V gene: TRBV30; clone size: many; CDR3 protein: CAWSPRQFSIAEAFF
V gene: TRBV4-2; clone size: few; CDR3 protein: CASSQGLPYSYEQYF
V gene: TRBV9; clone size: many; CDR3 protein: CASSKGQGGETQYF
V gene: TRBV2; clone size: many; CDR3 protein: CASSVSGGVYGYTF
V gene: TRBV2; clone size: many; CDR3 protein: CASGGTGSYEQYF
V gene: TRBV9; clone size: many; CDR3 protein: CASSPRTGGDFTGELFF
V gene: TRBV27; clone size: many; CDR3 protein: CASSYLAGGNIQYF
V gene: TRBV15; clone size: many; CDR3 protein: CATSTRGWALFF
V gene: TRBV7-2; clone size: many; CDR3 protein: CASSLVWLAESETQYF
V gene: TRBV7-9; clone size: many; CDR3 protein: CASSLGGTGVWETQYF
V gene: TRBV6-1; clone size: many; CDR3 protein: CASSVGWGDRANYGYTF
V gene: TRBV27; clone size: many; CDR3 protein: CASSSPGQGAYEQYF
V gene: TRBV19; clone size: many; CDR3 protein: CASRSPGLVGEQYF
V gene: TRBV7-9; clone size: many; CDR3 protein: CASSLALGGYRGNEQFF
V gene: TRBV28; clone size: few; CDR3 protein: CASSSTFWVAGVYEQYF
V gene: TRBV6-1; clone size: many; CDR3 protein: CASSEAAGLADTQYF
V gene: TRBV19; clone size: many; CDR3 protein: CASNRGPGANVLTF
V gene: TRBV6-1; clone size: many; CDR3 protein: CASSESTGKVPFF
V gene: TRBV4-2; clone size: many; CDR3 protein: CASSQEGGQGPRIYGYTF
V gene: TRBV5-4; clone size: many; CDR3 protein: CASSLVGGDNYEQYF
V gene: TRBV19; clone size: many; CDR3 protein: CASSRGPGTGAQKLFF
V gene: TRBV2; clone size: many; CDR3 protein: CASSDLGAASTGELFF
V gene: TRBV5-1; clone size: many; CDR3 protein: CASSSGQKLNNEQFF
V gene: TRBV6-5; clone size: many; CDR3 protein: CASSSGIFSEAFF
V gene: TRBV10-3; clone size: many; CDR3 protein: CAIREPDQPQHF
V gene: TRBV27; clone size: few; CDR3 protein: CASSFRAGPNEQYF
V gene: TRBV6-6; clone size: many; CDR3 protein: CASSLDRVGEQYF
V gene: TRBV27; clone size: many; CDR3 protein: CASSLYRTSGASSYNEQFF
V gene: TRBV10-1; clone size: many; CDR3 protein: CASSERKEREGRADTQYF
V gene: TRBV7-2; clone size: many; CDR3 protein: CASSGNYNSPLHF
V gene: TRBV7-9; clone size: many; CDR3 protein: CASSLGDRGLSNEKLFF
V gene: TRBV5-5; clone size: many; CDR3 protein: CASSWGTGSNTGELFF
V gene: TRBV29-1; clone size: many; CDR3 protein: CSVGRASNEQFF
V gene: TRBV28; clone size: many; CDR3 protein: CASSIQQGNEKLFF
V gene: TRBV7-2; clone size: many; CDR3 protein: CASRLTSERVFKQYF
V gene: TRBV30; clone size: many; CDR3 protein: CAWSRQGWTGELFF
V gene: TRBV18; clone size: many; CDR3 protein: CASSPTGSTLRDEQYF
V gene: TRBV6-1; clone size: many; CDR3 protein: CASSEATSGGYEQYF
V gene: TRBV4-1; clone size: many; CDR3 protein: CASSLGGPPLHF
V gene: TRBV7-7; clone size: many; CDR3 protein: CASSARDSLLAKNIQYF
V gene: TRBV5-1; clone size: many; CDR3 protein: CASSLGQGAFDEQYF
V gene: TRBV9; clone size: many; CDR3 protein: CASSPTAEVGGYTF
V gene: TRBV12-5; clone size: many; CDR3 protein: CASGLGGDYEQYF